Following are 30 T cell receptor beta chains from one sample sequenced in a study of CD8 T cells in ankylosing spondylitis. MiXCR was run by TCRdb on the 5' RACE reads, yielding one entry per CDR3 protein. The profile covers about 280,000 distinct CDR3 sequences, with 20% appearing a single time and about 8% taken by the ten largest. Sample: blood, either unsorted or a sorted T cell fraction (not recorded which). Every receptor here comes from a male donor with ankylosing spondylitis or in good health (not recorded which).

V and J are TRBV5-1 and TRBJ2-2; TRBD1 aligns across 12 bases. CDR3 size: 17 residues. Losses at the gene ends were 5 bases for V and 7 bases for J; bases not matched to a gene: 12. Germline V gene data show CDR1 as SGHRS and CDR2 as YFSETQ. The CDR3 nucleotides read TGCGCCAGCAGACCCGGGACAGGGGGCAAGATTATCGGGGAGCTGTTTTTT. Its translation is CASRPGTGGKIIGELFF. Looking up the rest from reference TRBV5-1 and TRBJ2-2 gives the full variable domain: KAGVTQTPRYLIKTRGQQVTLSCSPISGHRSVSWYQQTPGQGLQFLFEYFSETQRNKGNFPGRFSGRQFSNSRSEMNVSTLELGDSALYLCASRPGTGGKIIGELFFGEGSRLTVL.

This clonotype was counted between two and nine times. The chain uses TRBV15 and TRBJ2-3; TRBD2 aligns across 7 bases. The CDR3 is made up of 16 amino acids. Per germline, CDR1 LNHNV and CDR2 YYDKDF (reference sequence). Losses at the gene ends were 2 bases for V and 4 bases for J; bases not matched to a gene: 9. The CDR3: CATSRSRLADADTQYF. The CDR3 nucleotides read TGTGCCACCAGCAGATCACGGCTAGCGGATGCAGATACGCAGTATTTT.

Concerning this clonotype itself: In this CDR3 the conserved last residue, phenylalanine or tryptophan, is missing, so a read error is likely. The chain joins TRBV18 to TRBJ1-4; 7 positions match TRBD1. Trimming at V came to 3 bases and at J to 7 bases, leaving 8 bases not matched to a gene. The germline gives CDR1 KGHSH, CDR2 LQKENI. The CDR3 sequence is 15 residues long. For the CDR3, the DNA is TGTGCCAGCTCACCTTTAAGACAGGGAGGTGAAAAACTGTTTATT. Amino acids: CASSPLRQGGEKLFI.

The CDR3 loop reads CASSLVRGENEKLFF. CDR3 DNA: TGTGCCAGCAGCTTAGTGCGGGGTGAGAATGAAAAACTGTTTTTT. V usage is TRBV7-6 and J usage is TRBJ1-4; D remains ambiguous. CDR3 size: 15 residues. Germline V gene sequence: CDR1 SGHVS, CDR2 FNYEAQ. Trimming took off 1 base at V and 5 bases at J, with 11 bases between the two ends.

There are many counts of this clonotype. The DNA for the CDR3 is TGTGCCAGCAGTTACTCGGATCGCCTCGATCAGCCCCAGCATTTT. Translation: CASSYSDRLDQPQHF. V usage is TRBV6-2 or TRBV6-3 and J usage is TRBJ1-5; D gene unclear. Germline V gene data show CDR1 as MNHEY and CDR2 as SVGEGT. The CDR3 runs to 15 residues. V was clipped by 0 bases and J by 5 bases, with 11 bases between them.

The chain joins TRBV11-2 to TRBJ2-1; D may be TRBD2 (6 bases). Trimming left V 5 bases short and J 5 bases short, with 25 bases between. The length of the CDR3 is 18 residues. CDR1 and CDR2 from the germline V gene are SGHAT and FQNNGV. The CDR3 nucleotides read TGTGCCAGCAGCCCAAAAGTGGGGGAGGTCTCTCTTGACAATGAGCAGTTCTTC. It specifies CASSPKVGEVSLDNEQFF.

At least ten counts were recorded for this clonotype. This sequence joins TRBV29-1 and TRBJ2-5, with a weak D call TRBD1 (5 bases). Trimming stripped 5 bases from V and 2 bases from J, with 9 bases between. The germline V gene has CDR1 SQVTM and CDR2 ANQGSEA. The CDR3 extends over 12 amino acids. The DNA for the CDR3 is TGCAGCGTTAGTACAGGTCAAGAGACCCAGTACTTC. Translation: CSVSTGQETQYF.

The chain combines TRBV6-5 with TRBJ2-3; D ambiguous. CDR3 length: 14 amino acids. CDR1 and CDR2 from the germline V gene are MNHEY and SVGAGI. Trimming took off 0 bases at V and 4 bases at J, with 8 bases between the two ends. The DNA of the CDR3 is TGTGCCAGCAGTTACTCACGGATGGCAGATACGCAGTATTTT. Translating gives CASSYSRMADTQYF.

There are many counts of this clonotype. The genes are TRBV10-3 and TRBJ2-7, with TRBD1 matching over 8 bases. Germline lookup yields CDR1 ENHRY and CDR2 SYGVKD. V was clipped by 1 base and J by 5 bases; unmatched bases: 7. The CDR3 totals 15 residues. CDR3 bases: TGTGCCATCAGTGAGTTCCGACAGGGGAAGCACGAGCAGTACGTC. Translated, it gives CAISEFRQGKHEQYV.

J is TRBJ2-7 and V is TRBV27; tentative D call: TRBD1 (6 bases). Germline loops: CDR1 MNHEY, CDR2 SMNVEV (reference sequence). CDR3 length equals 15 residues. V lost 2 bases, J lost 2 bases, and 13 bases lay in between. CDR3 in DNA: TGTGCCAGCAGTTTACGGGCAGGGGCCCCCTACGAGCAGTACGTC. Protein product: CASSLRAGAPYEQYV.

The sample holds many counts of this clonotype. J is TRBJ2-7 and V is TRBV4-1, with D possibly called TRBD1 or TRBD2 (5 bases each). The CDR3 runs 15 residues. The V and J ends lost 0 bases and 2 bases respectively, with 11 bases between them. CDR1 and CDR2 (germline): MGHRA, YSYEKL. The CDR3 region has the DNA TGCGCCAGCAGCCAAGATCAGACGGGGCCCTACGAGCAGTACGTC. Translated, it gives CASSQDQTGPYEQYV.

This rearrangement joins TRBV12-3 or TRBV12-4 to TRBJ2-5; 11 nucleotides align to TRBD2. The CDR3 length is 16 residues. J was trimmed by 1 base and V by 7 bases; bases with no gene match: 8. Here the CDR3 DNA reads TGTGCCAGCACCGTGGGACTAGCGGAGACCCAAGAGACCCAGTACTTC. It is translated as CASTVGLAETQETQYF.

As DNA, the CDR3 is TGCGCCAGCAGCTTGGCGGGTACTAGCGGGTTCAATGAGCAGTTCTTC. Protein sequence: CASSLAGTSGFNEQFF. V gene TRBV5-1 combines with J gene TRBJ2-1, with 9 bases lining up with TRBD2. The germline gives CDR1 SGHRS, CDR2 YFSETQ. V dropped 0 bases and J dropped 6; count of bases not matched to a gene: 7. The CDR3 has 16 amino acids.

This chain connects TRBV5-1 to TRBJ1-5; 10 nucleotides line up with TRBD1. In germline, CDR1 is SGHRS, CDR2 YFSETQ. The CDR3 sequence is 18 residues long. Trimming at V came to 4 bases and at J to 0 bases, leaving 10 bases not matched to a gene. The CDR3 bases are TGCGCCAGCAGCCCAGGGACAGGGGCCTTAAATAGCAATCAGCCCCAGCATTTT. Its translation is CASSPGTGALNSNQPQHF. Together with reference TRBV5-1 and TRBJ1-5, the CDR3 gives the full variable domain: KAGVTQTPRYLIKTRGQQVTLSCSPISGHRSVSWYQQTPGQGLQFLFEYFSETQRNKGNFPGRFSGRQFSNSRSEMNVSTLELGDSALYLCASSPGTGALNSNQPQHFGDGTRLSIL.

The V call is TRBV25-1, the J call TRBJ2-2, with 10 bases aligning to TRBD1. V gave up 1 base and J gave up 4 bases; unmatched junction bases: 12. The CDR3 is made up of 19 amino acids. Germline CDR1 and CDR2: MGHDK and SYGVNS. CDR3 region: CASSELISRDRGGTGELFF. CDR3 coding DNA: TGTGCCAGCAGTGAATTAATCTCCAGGGACAGGGGAGGCACCGGGGAGCTGTTTTTT. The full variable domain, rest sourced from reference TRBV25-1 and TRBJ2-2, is EADIYQTPRYLVIGTGKKITLECSQTMGHDKMYWYQQDPGMELHLIHYSYGVNSTEKGDLSSESTVSRIRTEHFPLTLESARPSHTSQYLCASSELISRDRGGTGELFFGEGSRLTVL.

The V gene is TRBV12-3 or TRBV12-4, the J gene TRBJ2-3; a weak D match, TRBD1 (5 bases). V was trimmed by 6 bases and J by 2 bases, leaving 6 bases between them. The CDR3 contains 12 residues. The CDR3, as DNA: TGTGCCAGCAGGACAGTCACAGATACGCAGTATTTT. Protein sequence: CASRTVTDTQYF.

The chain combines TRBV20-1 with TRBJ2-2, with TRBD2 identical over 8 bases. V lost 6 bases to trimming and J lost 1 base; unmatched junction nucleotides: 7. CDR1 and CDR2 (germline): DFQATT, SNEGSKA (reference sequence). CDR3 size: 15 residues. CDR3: CSADGAGGNTGELFF. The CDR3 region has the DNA TGCAGTGCCGATGGGGCGGGAGGGAACACCGGGGAGCTGTTTTTT.

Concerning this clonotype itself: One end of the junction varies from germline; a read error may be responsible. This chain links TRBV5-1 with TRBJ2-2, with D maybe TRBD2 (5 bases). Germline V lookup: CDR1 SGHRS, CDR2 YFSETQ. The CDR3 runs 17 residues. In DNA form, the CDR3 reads TGCGCCAGCAGCTTGGCCAATCGGCACAAGAACACCGGGGAGCCGTTTTTT. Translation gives CASSLANRHKNTGEPFF.

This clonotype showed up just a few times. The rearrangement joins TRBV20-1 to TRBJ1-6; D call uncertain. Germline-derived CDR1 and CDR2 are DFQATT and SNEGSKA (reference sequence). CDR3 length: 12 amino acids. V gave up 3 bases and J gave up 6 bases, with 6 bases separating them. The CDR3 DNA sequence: TGCAGTGCTAGCATCATTAATTCACCCCTCCACTTT. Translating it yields CSASIINSPLHF.

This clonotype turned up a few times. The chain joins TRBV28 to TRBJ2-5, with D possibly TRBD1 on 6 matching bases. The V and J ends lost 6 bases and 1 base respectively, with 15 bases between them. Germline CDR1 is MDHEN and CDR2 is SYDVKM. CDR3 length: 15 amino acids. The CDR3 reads CASSSPGHRQETQYF. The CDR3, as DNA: TGTGCCAGCAGCTCCCCGGGACATCGCCAAGAGACCCAGTACTTC.

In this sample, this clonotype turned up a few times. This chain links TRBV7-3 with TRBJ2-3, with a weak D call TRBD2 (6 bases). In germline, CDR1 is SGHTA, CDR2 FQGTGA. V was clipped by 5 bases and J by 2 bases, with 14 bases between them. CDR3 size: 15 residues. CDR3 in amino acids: CASSTTGVHTDTQYF. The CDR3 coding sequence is TGTGCCAGCAGCACGACGGGGGTGCACACAGATACGCAGTATTTT.

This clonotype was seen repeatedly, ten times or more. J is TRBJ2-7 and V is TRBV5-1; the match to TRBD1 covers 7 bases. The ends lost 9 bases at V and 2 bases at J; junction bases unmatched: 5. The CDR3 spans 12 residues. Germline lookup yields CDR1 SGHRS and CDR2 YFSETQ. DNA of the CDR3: TGCGCCATCCAAGGGGGCCCCTACGAGCAGTACGTC. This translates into CAIQGGPYEQYV.

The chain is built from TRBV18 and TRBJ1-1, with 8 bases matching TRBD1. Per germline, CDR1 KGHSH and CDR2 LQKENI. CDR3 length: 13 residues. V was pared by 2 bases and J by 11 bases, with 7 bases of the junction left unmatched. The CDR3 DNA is TGTGCCAGCTCACCATCGGGGACAGGAGTGGCTTTCTTT. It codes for CASSPSGTGVAFF.

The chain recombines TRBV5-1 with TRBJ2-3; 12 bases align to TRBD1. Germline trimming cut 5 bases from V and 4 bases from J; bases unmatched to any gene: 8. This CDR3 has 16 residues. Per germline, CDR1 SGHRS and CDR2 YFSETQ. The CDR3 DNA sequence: TGCGCCAGCAGTTCCGGGACAGGGGGCCGTCCAGATACGCAGTATTTT. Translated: CASSSGTGGRPDTQYF.

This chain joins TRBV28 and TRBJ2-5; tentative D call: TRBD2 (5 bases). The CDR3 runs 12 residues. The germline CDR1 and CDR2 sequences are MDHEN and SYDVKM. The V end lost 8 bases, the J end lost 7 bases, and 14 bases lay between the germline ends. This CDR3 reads CASGLGAGTQYF. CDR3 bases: TGTGCCAGCGGCCTGGGAGCCGGGACCCAGTACTTC.

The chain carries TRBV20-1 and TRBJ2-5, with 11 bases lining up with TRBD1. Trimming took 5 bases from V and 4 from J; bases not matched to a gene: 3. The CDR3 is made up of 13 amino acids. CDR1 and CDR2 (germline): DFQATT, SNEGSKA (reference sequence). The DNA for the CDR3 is TGCAGTGCTGACGGGACAGGGGGAGAGACCCAGTACTTC. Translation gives CSADGTGGETQYF.

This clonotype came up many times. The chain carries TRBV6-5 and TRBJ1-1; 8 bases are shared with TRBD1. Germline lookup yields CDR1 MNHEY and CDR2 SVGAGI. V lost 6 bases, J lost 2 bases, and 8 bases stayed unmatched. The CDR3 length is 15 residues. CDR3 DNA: TGTGCCAGCAGAAGCTCGGGACAGGCTAACACTGAAGCTTTCTTT. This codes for CASRSSGQANTEAFF.

CDR3 amino acids: CSARASGRKVGELFF. CDR3 nucleotides: TGCAGTGCTAGGGCTAGCGGGAGAAAGGTGGGGGAGCTGTTTTTT. This rearrangement joins TRBV20-1 to TRBJ2-2; TRBD2 agrees at 10 bases. This CDR3 comprises 15 residues. Germline-derived CDR1 and CDR2 are DFQATT and SNEGSKA (reference sequence). After removal of 3 bases from V and 8 bases from J, the junction contained 9 bases not matched to a gene.

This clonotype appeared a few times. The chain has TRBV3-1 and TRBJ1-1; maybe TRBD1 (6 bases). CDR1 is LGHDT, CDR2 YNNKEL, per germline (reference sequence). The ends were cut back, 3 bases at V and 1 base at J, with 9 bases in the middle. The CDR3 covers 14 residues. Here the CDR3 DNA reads TGTGCCAGCAGCCACTTGACAGGGAACACTGAAGCTTTCTTT. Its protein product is CASSHLTGNTEAFF.

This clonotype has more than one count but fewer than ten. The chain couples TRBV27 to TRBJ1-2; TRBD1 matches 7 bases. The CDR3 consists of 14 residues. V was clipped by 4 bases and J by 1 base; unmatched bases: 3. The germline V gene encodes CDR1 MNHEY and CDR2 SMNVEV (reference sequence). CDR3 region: CASSWTGNNYGYTF. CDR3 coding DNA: TGTGCCAGCAGTTGGACAGGAAATAACTATGGCTACACCTTC.